Listed here are 20 T cell receptor beta chains from one sample, sequenced in a study of control samples from healthy donors and cancer patients. Measured with immunoSEQ multiplex PCR; TCRdb has only the in-frame clones, and not every one. The sample shows over 100,000 clones, nearly 90% of them seen only once. Sequenced sample: blood. These receptors were obtained from a man between 45 and 60 years old in good health.

This rearrangement joins TRBV19 to TRBJ2-1; 7 nucleotides match TRBD2. After removal of 5 bases from V and 6 bases from J, the junction contained 7 bases not matched to a gene. The CDR3 is made up of 14 amino acids. Germline V lookup: CDR1 LNHDA, CDR2 SQIVND (reference sequence). DNA of the CDR3: TGTGCCAGTAGTTTCTCCTGGGGGGGCAATGAGCAGTTCTTC. Protein product: CASSFSWGGNEQFF.

The sample holds a few counts of this clone. The chain uses TRBV12-3 or TRBV12-4 and TRBJ1-2, with D maybe TRBD1 (6 bases). This CDR3 spans 13 amino acids. The V gene lost 3 bases and the J gene lost 2 bases, with 7 bases spanning the gap. The CDR3 DNA reads as TGTGCCAGCAGTTTCCAGGGGAACTATGGCTACACCTTC. Its translation: CASSFQGNYGYTF.

The J gene is TRBJ1-2, the V gene TRBV24-1; TRBD1 aligns across 7 bases. This CDR3 contains 16 residues. Germline CDR1 and CDR2: KGHDR and SFDVKD. J was trimmed by 5 bases and V by 3 bases; bases with no gene match: 11. CDR3 region: CATSDASPTGRYGYTF. The CDR3, as DNA: TGTGCCACCAGTGATGCCTCTCCGACAGGGAGGTATGGCTACACCTTC.

The DNA of the CDR3 is TGCAGTGCCTCGGGACCCTATGGCTACACCTTC. Its translation is CSASGPYGYTF. The chain carries TRBV20-1 and TRBJ1-2; the D gene is possibly TRBD1 (5 bases). Germline V CDR1 and CDR2: DFQATT, SNEGSKA (reference sequence). The ends were cut back, 6 bases at V and 4 bases at J, with 9 bases in the middle. CDR3 length: 11 amino acids.

The chain carries TRBV12-5 and TRBJ2-6; perhaps TRBD1 as D (5 bases). V was cut by 1 base and J by 0 bases, with 13 bases left in between. Germline V gene lookup returns CDR1 LGHNT and CDR2 FRNRAP. This CDR3 comprises 18 residues. The CDR3 region has the DNA TGTGCTAGTGGTTTGGGACAGTGGGATTACTCTGGGGCCAACGTCCTGACTTTC. Residues: CASGLGQWDYSGANVLTF.

V usage is TRBV28 and J usage is TRBJ1-5; D might be TRBD1 (6 bases). V dropped 6 bases and J dropped 0 bases, with 21 bases sitting between them. The CDR3 contains 18 residues. The germline V gene has CDR1 MDHEN and CDR2 SYDVKM. The CDR3, as DNA: TGTGCCAGCAGCCGGGGGGGCGTTCGGGGATATAGCAATCAGCCCCAGCATTTT. This encodes CASSRGGVRGYSNQPQHF. The full variable domain, with the rest looked up from reference TRBV28 and TRBJ1-5, is DVKVTQSSRYLVKRTGEKVFLECVQDMDHENMFWYRQDPGLGLRLIYFSYDVKMKEKGDIPEGYSVSREKKERFSLILESASTNQTSMYLCASSRGGVRGYSNQPQHFGDGTRLSIL.

Of note for this clone: Within the sample, other DNA sequences also encode this same CDR3. The chain has TRBV9 and TRBJ2-1, with a weak D call TRBD1 (6 bases). The V gene lost 3 bases and the J gene lost 8 bases, with 18 bases spanning the gap. The germline V gene encodes CDR1 SGDLS and CDR2 YYNGEE. This CDR3 contains 15 residues. CDR3 nucleotides: TGTGCCAGCAGCGCACCCGTGGGGCAGGGGTATGAGCAGTTCTTC. Translating gives CASSAPVGQGYEQFF.

The sample holds one count of this clone. This chain joins TRBV14 and TRBJ1-2; D remains unclear. The CDR3 spans 12 residues. Trimming took 2 bases from V and 7 from J, leaving 8 bases between them. Germline V CDR1 and CDR2: SGHDN, FVKESK. This chain's CDR3 is CASSQRIGGYTF. Here the CDR3 DNA reads TGTGCCAGCAGCCAAAGGATAGGTGGCTACACCTTC.

This clone has a single count. The gene calls are TRBV7-2 and TRBJ1-2; D gene ambiguous. CDR1 is SGHTA and CDR2 is FQGNSA in the germline V gene. V was cut by 5 bases and J by 4 bases, with 23 bases left in between. The CDR3 has 17 residues. CDR3 nucleotides: TGTGCCAGCAGCGCCTCACGACCTATTACCCGAAGCTATGGCTACACCTTC. Its protein product is CASSASRPITRSYGYTF.

The chain carries TRBV28 and TRBJ1-5, with D unclear. Germline values: CDR1 MDHEN, CDR2 SYDVKM. This CDR3 comprises 15 residues. V was trimmed by 10 bases and J by 0 bases, leaving 16 bases between them. The CDR3 is CATNPPGYSNQPQHF. The CDR3, as DNA: TGTGCCACCAATCCTCCCGGTTATAGCAATCAGCCCCAGCATTTT.

This clone was counted a single time. The chain employs TRBV7-9 and TRBJ2-3; D may be TRBD2 (7 bases). The CDR3 has 14 amino acids. The V and J ends lost 2 bases and 6 bases respectively, with 12 bases between them. From germline, CDR1 is SEHNR and CDR2 FQNEAQ (reference sequence). The CDR3 nucleotides are TGTGCCAGCAGCTTACAGGGGAGGGCCGATACGCAGTATTTT. Translation gives CASSLQGRADTQYF. Supplemented by reference TRBV7-9 and TRBJ2-3, the full variable domain reads DTGVSQNPRHKITKRGQNVTFRCDPISEHNRLYWYRQTLGQGPEFLTYFQNEAQLEKSRLLSDRFSAERPKGSFSTLEIQRTEQGDSAMYLCASSLQGRADTQYFGPGTRLTVL.

The CDR3 is CASSLDATTGELFF. Here the CDR3 DNA reads TGTGCCAGCAGCTTAGATGCGACGACCGGGGAGCTGTTTTTT. The rearrangement uses TRBV7-9 and TRBJ2-2; no clear D gene. Trimming took off 1 base at V and 5 bases at J, with 8 bases between the two ends. CDR3 length: 14 amino acids. Germline V gene lookup returns CDR1 SEHNR and CDR2 FQNEAQ (reference sequence).

The chain links TRBV6-6 to TRBJ2-3, with D unclear. The CDR3 runs 12 residues. The V gene's germline CDR1 is MNHNY and CDR2 SVGAGI (reference sequence). The ends were cut back, 6 bases at V and 2 bases at J, with 6 bases in the middle. The CDR3 loop is CASSRITDTQYF. For the CDR3, the DNA is TGTGCCAGCAGCCGAATCACAGATACGCAGTATTTT.

This chain uses TRBV29-1 with TRBJ1-2; 9 positions agree with TRBD1. Losses at the gene ends were 7 bases for V and 6 bases for J; bases not matched to a gene: 6. Germline V gene sequence: CDR1 SQVTM, CDR2 ANQGSEA. The CDR3 is 12 amino acids. The CDR3 sequence: CSALDRGDGYTF. CDR3 nucleotide sequence: TGCAGCGCCCTGGACAGGGGAGATGGCTACACCTTC.

This chain joins TRBV9 and TRBJ1-1; the match to TRBD1 covers 9 bases. The CDR3 extends over 15 amino acids. Germline CDR1 SGDLS, CDR2 YYNGEE. Unmatched junction bases numbered 13, after V lost 3 bases and J lost 10 bases. The CDR3 reads CASSATDDRGGRAFF. In nucleotides, the CDR3 is TGTGCCAGCAGCGCGACAGACGACAGGGGGGGAAGAGCTTTCTTT.

The chain couples TRBV27 to TRBJ1-1; maybe TRBD1 (5 bases). The germline V gene encodes CDR1 MNHEY and CDR2 SMNVEV (reference sequence). Trimming stripped 7 bases from V and 5 bases from J, with 14 bases between. The CDR3 extends over 13 amino acids. CDR3 sequence (DNA): TGTGCCAGCAAGATGCAGGGTGGGACTGAAGCTTTCTTT. Residues: CASKMQGGTEAFF.

The CDR3 DNA reads TGTGCCAGCAGGCGGGGGGAAAGCACAGATACGCAGTATTTT. Translated: CASRRGESTDTQYF. The chain combines TRBV2 with TRBJ2-3; 8 nucleotides line up with TRBD2. V trimming: 6 bases; J trimming: 0 bases; junction bases outside the gene matches: 2. The CDR3 consists of 14 residues. Germline CDR1 and CDR2: SNHLY and FYNNEI.

The chain is built from TRBV2 and TRBJ2-2, with D maybe TRBD1 (6 bases). V lost 8 bases, J lost 3 bases, and 19 bases lay in between. CDR1 and CDR2 (germline): SNHLY, FYNNEI. The CDR3 has 16 residues. The CDR3 coding sequence is TGTGCCAGCTCGCCCCACCTTCGGACAGACACCGGGGAGCTGTTTTTT. This gives the protein CASSPHLRTDTGELFF.

The rearrangement uses TRBV28 and TRBJ1-2; unclear D gene. The CDR3 covers 14 residues. V lost 6 bases and J 7 bases, leaving 18 bases between the germline ends. The germline V gene encodes CDR1 MDHEN and CDR2 SYDVKM. The DNA of the CDR3 is TGTGCCAGCAGGCCCTTCGGCAGGCTCCCTGGCTACACCTTC. It is translated as CASRPFGRLPGYTF.

The rearrangement joins TRBV3-1 (or the pseudogene TRBV3-2) to TRBJ1-4; D is unresolved. V was trimmed by 4 bases and J by 5 bases, leaving 2 bases between them. The CDR3 totals 11 residues. Germline loops: CDR1 LGHDT, CDR2 YNNKEL (reference sequence). The DNA for the CDR3 is TGTGCCAGCAGCCGAAATGAAAAACTGTTTTTT. Amino acid sequence: CASSRNEKLFF.